This TCR beta chain derives from a study of yellow fever vaccine responses in identical twins. Findings and caveats of the study: Reports say the vaccine T cell response in twins looked partly convergent and partly personalized.

TCRdb processed the RT-PCR reads anew with MiXCR; each CDR3 protein has one entry. The sample has about 7,200 distinct CDR3 sequences, 86% seen once. Germline trimming cut 5 bases from V and 2 bases from J; bases unmatched to any gene: 5. The CDR3 has 16 amino acids. Germline CDR1 is SGHAT and CDR2 is FQNNGV. Points on this clonotype: What it binds is not known.

The sequenced sample was T cells from blood (PBMCs), unsorted or a sorted subset (not recorded which), obtained before or after yellow fever vaccination (not recorded which). This TCR derives from a woman aged 18-29 years who received the yellow fever vaccine. The chain is built from TRBV11-2 and TRBJ2-4, with TRBD1 matching 11 bases. The CDR3 protein is CASSSGQGATKNIQYF. For the CDR3, the DNA is TGTGCCAGCAGCAGCGGACAGGGGGCAACCAAAAACATTCAGTACTTC.